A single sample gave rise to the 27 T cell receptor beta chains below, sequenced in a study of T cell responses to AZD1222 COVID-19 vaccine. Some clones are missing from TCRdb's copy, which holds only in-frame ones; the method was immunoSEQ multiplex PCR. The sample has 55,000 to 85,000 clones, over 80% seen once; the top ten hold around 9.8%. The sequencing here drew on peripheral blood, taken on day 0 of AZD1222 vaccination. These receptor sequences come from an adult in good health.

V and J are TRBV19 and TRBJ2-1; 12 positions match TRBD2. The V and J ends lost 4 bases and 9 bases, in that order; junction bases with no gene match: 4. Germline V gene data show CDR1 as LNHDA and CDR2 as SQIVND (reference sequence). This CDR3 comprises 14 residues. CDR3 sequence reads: CASSTSLAGGEQFF. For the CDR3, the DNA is TGTGCCAGTAGTACATCACTAGCGGGGGGTGAGCAGTTCTTC.

The CDR3 DNA reads TGCGCCAGCAGCTCGGCCCCAGCGACGTACTATGGCTACACCTTC. Its translation: CASSSAPATYYGYTF. This chain connects TRBV5-1 to TRBJ1-2, with D hard to call. V lost 3 bases and J 3 bases, leaving 15 bases between the germline ends. The CDR3 is 15 amino acids. The germline V gene encodes CDR1 SGHRS and CDR2 YFSETQ.

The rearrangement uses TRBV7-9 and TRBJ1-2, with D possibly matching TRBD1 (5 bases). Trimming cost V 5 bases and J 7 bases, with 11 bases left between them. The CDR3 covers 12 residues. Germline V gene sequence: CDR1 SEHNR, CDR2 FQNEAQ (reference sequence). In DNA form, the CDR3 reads TGTGCCAGCAGCGGAACAGGAGTTGGCTACACCTTC. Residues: CASSGTGVGYTF.

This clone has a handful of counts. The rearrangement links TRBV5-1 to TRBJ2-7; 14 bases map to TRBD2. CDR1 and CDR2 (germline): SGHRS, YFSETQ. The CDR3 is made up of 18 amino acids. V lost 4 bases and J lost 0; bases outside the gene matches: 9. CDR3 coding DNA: TGCGCCAGCAGCATCGGACTAGCGGGGGGCCTTAGCTCCTACGAGCAGTACTTC. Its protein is CASSIGLAGGLSSYEQYF.

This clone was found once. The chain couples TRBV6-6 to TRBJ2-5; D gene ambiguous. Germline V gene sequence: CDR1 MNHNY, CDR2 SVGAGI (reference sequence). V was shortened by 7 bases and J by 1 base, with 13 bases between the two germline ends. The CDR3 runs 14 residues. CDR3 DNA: TGTGCCAGCACCCCCCACGGGCCCCAAGAGACCCAGTACTTC. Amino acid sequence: CASTPHGPQETQYF.

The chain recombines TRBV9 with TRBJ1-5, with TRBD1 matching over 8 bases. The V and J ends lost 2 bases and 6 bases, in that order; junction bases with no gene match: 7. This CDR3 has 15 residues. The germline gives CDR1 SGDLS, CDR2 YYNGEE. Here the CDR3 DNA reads TGTGCCAGCAGCGTCTCAGGGGGCGAAATTCAGCCCCAGCATTTT. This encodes CASSVSGGEIQPQHF.

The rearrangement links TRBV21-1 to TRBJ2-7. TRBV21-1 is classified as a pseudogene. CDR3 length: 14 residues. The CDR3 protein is CARHRAGVRFEQYF. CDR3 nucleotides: TGTGCCAGGCATCGGGCAGGTGTCCGGTTCGAGCAGTACTTC.

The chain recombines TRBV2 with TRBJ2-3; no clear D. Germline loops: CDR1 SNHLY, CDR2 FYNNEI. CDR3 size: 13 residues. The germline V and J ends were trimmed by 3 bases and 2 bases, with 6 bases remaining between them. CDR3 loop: CASSETLTDTQYF. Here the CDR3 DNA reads TGTGCCAGCAGTGAGACCCTCACAGATACGCAGTATTTT.

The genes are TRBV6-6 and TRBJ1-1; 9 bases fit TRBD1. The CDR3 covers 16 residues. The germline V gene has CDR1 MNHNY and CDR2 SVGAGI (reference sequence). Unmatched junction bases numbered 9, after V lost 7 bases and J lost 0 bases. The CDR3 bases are TGTGCCAGCATTAAGAGACAGGGGGTATTGAACACTGAAGCTTTCTTT. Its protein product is CASIKRQGVLNTEAFF.

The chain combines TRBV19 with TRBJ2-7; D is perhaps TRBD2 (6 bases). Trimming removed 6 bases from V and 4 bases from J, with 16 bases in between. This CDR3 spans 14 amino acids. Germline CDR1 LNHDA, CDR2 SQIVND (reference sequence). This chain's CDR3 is CASSSGTSLYEQYF. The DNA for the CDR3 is TGTGCCAGTAGCTCCGGGACTTCCCTGTACGAGCAGTACTTC.

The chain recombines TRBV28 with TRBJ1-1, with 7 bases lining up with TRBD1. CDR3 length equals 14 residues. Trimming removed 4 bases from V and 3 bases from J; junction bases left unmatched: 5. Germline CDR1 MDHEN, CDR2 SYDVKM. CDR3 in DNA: TGTGCCAGCAGTTCGGGACAGTGGGACACTGAAGCTTTCTTT. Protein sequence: CASSSGQWDTEAFF.

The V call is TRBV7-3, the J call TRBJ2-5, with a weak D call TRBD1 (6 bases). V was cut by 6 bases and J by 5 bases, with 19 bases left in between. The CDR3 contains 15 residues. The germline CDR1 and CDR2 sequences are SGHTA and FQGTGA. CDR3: CASRRTVEAWETQYF. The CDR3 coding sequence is TGTGCCAGCAGGCGGACAGTCGAGGCCTGGGAGACCCAGTACTTC.

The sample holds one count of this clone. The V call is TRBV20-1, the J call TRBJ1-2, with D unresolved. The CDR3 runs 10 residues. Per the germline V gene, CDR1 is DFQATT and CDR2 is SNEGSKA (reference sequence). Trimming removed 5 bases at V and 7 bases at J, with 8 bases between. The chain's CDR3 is CSAGRGGYTF. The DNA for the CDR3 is TGCAGTGCTGGGCGCGGTGGCTACACCTTC.

The CDR3 loop is CASSPSGTEKLFF. CDR3 DNA: TGTGCCAGCAGCCCGTCTGGGACCGAAAAACTGTTTTTT. The gene calls are TRBV7-9 and TRBJ1-4; perhaps TRBD1 as D (5 bases). CDR3 length: 13 residues. CDR1 and CDR2 from the germline V gene are SEHNR and FQNEAQ (reference sequence). V was shortened by 5 bases and J by 8 bases, with 12 bases between the two germline ends.

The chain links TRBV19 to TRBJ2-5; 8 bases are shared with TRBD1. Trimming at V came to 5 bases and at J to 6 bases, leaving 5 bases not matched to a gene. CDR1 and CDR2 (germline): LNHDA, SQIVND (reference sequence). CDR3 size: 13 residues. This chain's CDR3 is CASSVTGEKTQYF. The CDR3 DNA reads TGTGCCAGTAGTGTGACAGGGGAAAAGACCCAGTACTTC. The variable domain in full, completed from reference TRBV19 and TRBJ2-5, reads DGGITQSPKYLFRKEGQNVTLSCEQNLNHDAMYWYRQDPGQGLRLIYYSQIVNDFQKGDIAEGYSVSREKKESFPLTVTSAQKNPTAFYLCASSVTGEKTQYFGPGTRLLVL.

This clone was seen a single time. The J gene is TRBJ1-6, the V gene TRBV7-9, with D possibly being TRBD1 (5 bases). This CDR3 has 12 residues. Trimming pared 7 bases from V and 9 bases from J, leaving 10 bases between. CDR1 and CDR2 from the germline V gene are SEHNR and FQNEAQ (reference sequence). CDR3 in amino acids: CASNAGGSPLHF. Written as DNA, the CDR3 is TGTGCCAGCAACGCGGGGGGTTCACCCCTCCACTTT. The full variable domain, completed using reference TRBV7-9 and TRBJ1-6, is DTGVSQNPRHKITKRGQNVTFRCDPISEHNRLYWYRQTLGQGPEFLTYFQNEAQLEKSRLLSDRFSAERPKGSFSTLEIQRTEQGDSAMYLCASNAGGSPLHFGNGTRLTVT.

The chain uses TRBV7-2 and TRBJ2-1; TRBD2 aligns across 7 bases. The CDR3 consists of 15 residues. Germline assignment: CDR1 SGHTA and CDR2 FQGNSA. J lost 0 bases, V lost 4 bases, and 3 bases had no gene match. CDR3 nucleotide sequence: TGTGCCAGCAGCTCCGGGGGGAGCTCCTACAATGAGCAGTTCTTC. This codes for CASSSGGSSYNEQFF.

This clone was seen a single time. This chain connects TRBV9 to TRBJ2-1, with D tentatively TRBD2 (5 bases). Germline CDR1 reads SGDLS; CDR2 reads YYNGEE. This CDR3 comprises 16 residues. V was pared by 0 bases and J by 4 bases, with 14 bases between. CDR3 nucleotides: TGTGCCAGCAGCGTAGATCCAGACGGGGATTACAATGAGCAGTTCTTC. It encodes CASSVDPDGDYNEQFF.

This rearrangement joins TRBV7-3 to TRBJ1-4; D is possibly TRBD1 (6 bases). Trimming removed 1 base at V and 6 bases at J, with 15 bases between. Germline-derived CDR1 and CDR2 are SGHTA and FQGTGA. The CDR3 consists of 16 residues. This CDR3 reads CASSLRGPTPDEKLFF. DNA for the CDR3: TGTGCCAGCAGCTTAAGGGGGCCAACCCCGGATGAAAAACTGTTTTTT.

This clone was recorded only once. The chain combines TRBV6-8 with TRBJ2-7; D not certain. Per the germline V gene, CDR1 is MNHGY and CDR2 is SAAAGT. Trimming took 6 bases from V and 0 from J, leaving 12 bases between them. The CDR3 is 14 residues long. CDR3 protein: CASRSGRSSYEQYF. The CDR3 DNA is TGTGCCAGCAGGAGTGGACGGAGCTCCTACGAGCAGTACTTC.

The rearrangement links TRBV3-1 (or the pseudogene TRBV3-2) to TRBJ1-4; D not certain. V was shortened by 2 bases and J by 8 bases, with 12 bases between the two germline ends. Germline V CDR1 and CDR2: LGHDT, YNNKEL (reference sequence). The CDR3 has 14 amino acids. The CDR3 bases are TGTGCCAGCAGCCAAAGGCATACGGGGGAAAAACTGTTTTTT. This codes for CASSQRHTGEKLFF.

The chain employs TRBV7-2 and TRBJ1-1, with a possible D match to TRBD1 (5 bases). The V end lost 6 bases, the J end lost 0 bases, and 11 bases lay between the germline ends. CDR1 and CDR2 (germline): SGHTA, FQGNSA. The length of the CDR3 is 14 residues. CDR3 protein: CASSDRQMNTEAFF. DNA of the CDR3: TGTGCCAGCAGTGACAGACAGATGAACACTGAAGCTTTCTTT. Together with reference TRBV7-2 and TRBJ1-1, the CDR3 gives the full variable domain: GAGVSQSPSNKVTEKGKDVELRCDPISGHTALYWYRQSLGQGLEFLIYFQGNSAPDKSGLPSDRFSAERTGGSVSTLTIQRTQQEDSAVYLCASSDRQMNTEAFFGQGTRLTVV.

The CDR3 DNA reads as TGTGCCAGCAGCACGACAGGGAGCTATGGCTACACCTTC. Protein sequence: CASSTTGSYGYTF. The chain carries TRBV9 and TRBJ1-2, with TRBD1 identical over 7 bases. V trimming: 4 bases; J trimming: 4 bases; junction bases outside the gene matches: 4. The CDR3 totals 13 residues. Germline-derived CDR1 and CDR2 are SGDLS and YYNGEE.

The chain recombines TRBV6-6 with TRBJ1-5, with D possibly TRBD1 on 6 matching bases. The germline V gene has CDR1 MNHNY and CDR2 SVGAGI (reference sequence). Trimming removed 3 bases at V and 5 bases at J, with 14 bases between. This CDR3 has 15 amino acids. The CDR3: CASSYTRGGDQPQHF. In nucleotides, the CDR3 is TGTGCCAGCAGTTATACCAGGGGAGGGGATCAGCCCCAGCATTTT.

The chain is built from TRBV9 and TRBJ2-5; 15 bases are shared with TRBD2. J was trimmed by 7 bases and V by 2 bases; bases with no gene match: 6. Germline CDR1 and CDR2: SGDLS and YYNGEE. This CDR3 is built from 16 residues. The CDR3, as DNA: TGTGCCAGCAGCGTGGGACTAGCGGGGGGTCCGAGGACCCAGTACTTC. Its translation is CASSVGLAGGPRTQYF.

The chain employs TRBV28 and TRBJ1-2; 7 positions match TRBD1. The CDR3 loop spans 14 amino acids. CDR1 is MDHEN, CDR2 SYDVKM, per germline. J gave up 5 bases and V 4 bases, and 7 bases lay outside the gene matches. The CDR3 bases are TGTGCCAGCAGTTCTGGCGGGACAGAATATGGCTACACCTTC. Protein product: CASSSGGTEYGYTF.

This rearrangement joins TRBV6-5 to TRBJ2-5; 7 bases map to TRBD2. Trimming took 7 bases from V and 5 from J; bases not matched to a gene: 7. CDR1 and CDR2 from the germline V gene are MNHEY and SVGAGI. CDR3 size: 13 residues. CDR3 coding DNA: TGTGCCAGCAATCTCGGGGGGTGGGAGACCCAGTACTTC. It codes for CASNLGGWETQYF.